Described below is a single T cell receptor beta chain sequence and its context. This sample is part of a study of shared clonotypes between healthy human individuals. CDR3 size: 11 residues. CDR1 MDHEN and CDR2 SYDVKM come from the germline V gene. V gave up 2 bases and J gave up 6 bases, with 5 bases separating them. Some clones are missing from TCRdb's copy, which holds only in-frame ones; the method was immunoSEQ multiplex PCR. Here the sample spans about 380,000 clones, 90% to 97% being singletons. The chain combines TRBV28 with TRBJ2-7, with D unresolved. The sequenced sample was memory CD8+ T cells sorted from blood. Subset reported: CD45RO+ cells pooled with CCR7-negative TemRA cells. The sequence derives from a man aged 25 to 45 in good health. CDR3 coding DNA: TGTGCCAGCAGTTTACGGAGCGAGCAGTACTTC. Translated, it gives CASSLRSEQYF. Filled out from reference TRBV28 and TRBJ2-7, the complete variable domain reads DVKVTQSSRYLVKRTGEKVFLECVQDMDHENMFWYRQDPGLGLRLIYFSYDVKMKEKGDIPEGYSVSREKKERFSLILESASTNQTSMYLCASSLRSEQYFGPGTRLTVT.